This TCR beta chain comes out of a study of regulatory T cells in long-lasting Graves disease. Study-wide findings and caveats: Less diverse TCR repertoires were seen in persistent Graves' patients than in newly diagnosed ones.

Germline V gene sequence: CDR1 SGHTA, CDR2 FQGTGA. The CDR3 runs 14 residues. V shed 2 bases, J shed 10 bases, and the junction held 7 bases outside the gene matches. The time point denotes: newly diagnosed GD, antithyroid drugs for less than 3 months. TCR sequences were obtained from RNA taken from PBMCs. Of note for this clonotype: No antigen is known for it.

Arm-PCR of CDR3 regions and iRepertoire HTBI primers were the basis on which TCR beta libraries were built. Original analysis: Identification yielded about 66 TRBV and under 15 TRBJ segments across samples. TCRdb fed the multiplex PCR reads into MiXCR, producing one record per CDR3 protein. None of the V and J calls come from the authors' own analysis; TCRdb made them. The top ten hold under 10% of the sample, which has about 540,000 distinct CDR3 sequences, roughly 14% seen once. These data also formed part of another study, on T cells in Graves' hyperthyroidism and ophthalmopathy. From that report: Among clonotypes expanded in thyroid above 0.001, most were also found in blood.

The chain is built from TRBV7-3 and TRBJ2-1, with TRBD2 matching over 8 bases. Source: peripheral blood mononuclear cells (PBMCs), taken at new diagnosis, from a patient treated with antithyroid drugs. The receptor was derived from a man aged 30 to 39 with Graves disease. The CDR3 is CASSLGGRRGEQFF. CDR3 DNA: TGTGCCAGCAGCTTAGGCGGGAGGCGGGGAGAGCAGTTCTTC.